These 12 T cell receptor beta chains originate from one sample sequenced in a study of shared clonotypes between healthy human individuals. The repertoire was sequenced with immunoSEQ multiplex PCR; TCRdb's copy has only in-frame clones and lacks some. The data hold 2 million or so clones, with approximately 95% observed a single time. The sample was naive CD4+ T cells sorted from blood. Subset of the sample: CD45RA+ positively selected. Receptors originate from a man aged 18 to 30 in good health.

This clone appeared a single time. The chain couples TRBV21-1 to TRBJ2-2; the D call TRBD2 from the table was never checked on the DNA. TRBV21-1 is annotated as a pseudogene. The CDR3 is 17 amino acids. CDR3 sequence: CASSTIRDSQPGGELFF. The CDR3 region has the DNA TGTGCCAGCAGCACGATCCGGGACTCTCAACCGGGCGGGGAGCTGTTTTTT.

The chain joins TRBV5-6 to TRBJ2-5; no firm D call. The ends were cut back, 4 bases at V and 1 base at J, with 11 bases in the middle. The CDR3 runs to 14 residues. Per germline, CDR1 SGHDT and CDR2 YYEEEE. CDR3 loop: CASSERTFQETQYF. The CDR3 bases are TGTGCCAGCAGCGAACGGACCTTCCAAGAGACCCAGTACTTC.

Concerning this clone itself: A much larger clone lies a single base off, so this may be a read error. The V call is TRBV25-1, the J call TRBJ1-2, with D possibly being TRBD1 (5 bases). Germline V gives CDR1 MGHDK, CDR2 SYGVNS. This CDR3 is built from 14 residues. The CDR3 loop reads CASSEGQGGYGYAF. Written as DNA, the CDR3 is TGTGCCAGCAGTGAAGGTCAGGGAGGCTATGGCTACGCCTTC.

The V call is TRBV11-2, the J call TRBJ1-4, with D hard to call. Trimming stripped 3 bases from V and 8 bases from J, with 13 bases between. The CDR3 is 14 amino acids. The germline V gene encodes CDR1 SGHAT and CDR2 FQNNGV. The CDR3 DNA follows: TGTGCCAGCAGCTTTGGAGGCGGGGAAGAAAAACTGTTTTTT. Its translation: CASSFGGGEEKLFF.

Only one count was recorded for this clone. This chain connects TRBV10-1 to TRBJ2-2, with TRBD2 matching over 12 bases. Trimming at V came to 2 bases and at J to 5 bases, leaving 6 bases not matched to a gene. The CDR3 spans 17 residues. Germline V CDR1 and CDR2: WNHNN, SYGVQD (reference sequence). CDR3 protein: CASSELAGGPRTGELFF. In DNA form, the CDR3 reads TGCGCCAGCAGTGAGCTAGCGGGAGGGCCGCGGACCGGGGAGCTGTTTTTT.

The rearrangement joins TRBV5-1 to TRBJ2-2, with 8 bases aligning to TRBD2. Per the germline V gene, CDR1 is SGHRS and CDR2 is YFSETQ. Losses at the gene ends were 1 base for V and 2 bases for J; bases not matched to a gene: 4. This CDR3 comprises 16 residues. The CDR3 DNA reads TGCGCCAGCAGCTTGTTAACTAGCGGAAACACCGGGGAGCTGTTTTTT. This codes for CASSLLTSGNTGELFF.

The chain combines TRBV9 with TRBJ2-1, with D unclear. This CDR3 is 14 amino acids long. The germline V gene has CDR1 SGDLS and CDR2 YYNGEE. Trimming cost V 0 bases and J 1 base, with 5 bases left between them. CDR3: CASSVEDSYNEQFF. The CDR3 DNA is TGTGCCAGCAGCGTAGAAGATTCCTACAATGAGCAGTTCTTC.

The J gene is TRBJ1-5, the V gene TRBV2; TRBD1 matches 10 bases. Germline CDR1 SNHLY, CDR2 FYNNEI. V shed 6 bases, J shed 6 bases, and the junction held 8 bases outside the gene matches. This CDR3 contains 15 residues. Here the CDR3 DNA reads TGTGCCAGCAGGGAGGGGACAGGGGACGGTCAGCCCCAGCATTTT. This translates into CASREGTGDGQPQHF.

The V gene is TRBV7-2, the J gene TRBJ2-5; D may be TRBD2 (5 bases). Trimming took off 3 bases at V and 7 bases at J, with 12 bases between the two ends. The CDR3 is 13 residues long. CDR1 and CDR2 (germline): SGHTA, FQGNSA. The CDR3, as DNA: TGTGCCAGCAGCTTCTACGGGGTTTTGACCCAGTACTTC. Its protein product is CASSFYGVLTQYF.

CDR3 in DNA: TGTGCCAGCAGCCCAGGGGGATCGAACACCGGGGAGCTGTTTTTT. Its translation: CASSPGGSNTGELFF. The genes are TRBV7-2 and TRBJ2-2; TRBD1 aligns across 7 bases. Germline-derived CDR1 and CDR2 are SGHTA and FQGNSA. This CDR3 contains 15 residues. V was clipped by 5 bases and J by 0 bases; unmatched bases: 3.

The V call is TRBV6-1, the J call TRBJ1-5; unclear D gene. Looked up from germline, CDR1 is MNHNS and CDR2 is SASEGT. The CDR3 is made up of 14 amino acids. The ends were cut back, 5 bases at V and 0 bases at J, with 8 bases in the middle. CDR3 DNA: TGTGCCAGCAGTACGGTGAATAGCAATCAGCCCCAGCATTTT. It codes for CASSTVNSNQPQHF.

V is TRBV28 and J is TRBJ1-1, with TRBD1 matching 11 bases. Germline trimming cut 4 bases from V and 11 bases from J; bases unmatched to any gene: 0. Germline V CDR1 and CDR2: MDHEN, SYDVKM. CDR3 length: 11 residues. CDR3 nucleotide sequence: TGTGCCAGCAGTTGGACAGGGGGCGCTTTCTTT. It translates to CASSWTGGAFF.